Presented here are 26 T cell receptor beta chains from one specimen sequenced in a study of blood T cell repertoires in COVID-19. Clones were read by immunoSEQ multiplex PCR, and TCRdb kept only the in-frame ones, dropping some. The sample shows 200,000 to 300,000 clones, around 89% of them seen only once. Sequencing was done on a sample of PBMCs or T cells enriched from blood (not recorded which). The source is a woman in her 40s with acute COVID-19.

V is TRBV5-1 and J is TRBJ1-5; D might be TRBD1 (6 bases). The CDR3 totals 15 residues. The V gene's germline CDR1 is SGHRS and CDR2 YFSETQ. Trimming pared 5 bases from V and 2 bases from J, leaving 14 bases between. Here the CDR3 reads CASRPDGGGNQPQHF. DNA of the CDR3: TGCGCCAGCAGGCCAGATGGGGGCGGCAATCAGCCCCAGCATTTT.

The chain employs TRBV5-6 and TRBJ2-7; 7 bases agree with TRBD2. V shed 3 bases and J 4 bases; nucleotides not matched to a gene: 10. Germline V gene lookup returns CDR1 SGHDT and CDR2 YYEEEE. The CDR3 is 15 residues long. CDR3 amino acids: CASSSPGGSMYEQYV. CDR3 DNA: TGTGCCAGCAGCTCCCCCGGCGGGAGTATGTACGAGCAGTACGTC.

This chain links TRBV5-6 with TRBJ1-5, with 7 nucleotides matching TRBD1. Germline CDR1 is SGHDT and CDR2 is YYEEEE. This CDR3 region has 14 residues. Germline trimming cut 4 bases from V and 6 bases from J; bases unmatched to any gene: 7. The CDR3 here is CASSQQGRGQPQHF. The DNA of the CDR3 is TGTGCCAGCAGCCAACAGGGGCGCGGTCAGCCCCAGCATTTT. The variable domain in full, completed from reference TRBV5-6 and TRBJ1-5, reads DAGVTQSPTHLIKTRGQQVTLRCSPKSGHDTVSWYQQALGQGPQFIFQYYEEEERQRGNFPDRFSGHQFPNYSSELNVNALLLGDSALYLCASSQQGRGQPQHFGDGTRLSIL.

The V and J genes are TRBV30 and TRBJ2-3; D perhaps matches TRBD2 (6 bases). Trimming took off 4 bases at V and 5 bases at J, with 13 bases between the two ends. The germline V gene encodes CDR1 GTSNPN and CDR2 SVGIG (reference sequence). CDR3 length: 13 amino acids. Here the CDR3 DNA reads TGTGCCTGGACCGGCGGGGTTAGAGATACGCAGTATTTT. This sequence encodes CAWTGGVRDTQYF. The whole variable domain, filled in from reference TRBV30 and TRBJ2-3, reads SQTIHQWPATLVQPVGSPLSLECTVEGTSNPNLYWYRQAAGRGLQLLFYSVGIGQISSEVPQNLSASRPQDRQFILSSKKLLLSDSGFYLCAWTGGVRDTQYFGPGTRLTVL.

The rearrangement uses TRBV6-5 and TRBJ1-1; D remains unclear. Germline V gives CDR1 MNHEY, CDR2 SVGAGI. With 7 bases removed from V and 5 bases from J, the gap between germline ends came to 8 bases. The CDR3 consists of 11 residues. CDR3 sequence: CASTRGTEAFF. CDR3 DNA: TGTGCCAGCACCCGAGGGACTGAAGCTTTCTTT.

The rearrangement joins TRBV10-3 to TRBJ1-1; perhaps TRBD1 as D (5 bases). The germline V gene has CDR1 ENHRY and CDR2 SYGVKD. The length of the CDR3 is 14 residues. V was pared by 3 bases and J by 1 base, with 9 bases between. The CDR3: CAISEWGQNTEAFF. CDR3 sequence (DNA): TGTGCCATCAGTGAATGGGGCCAGAACACTGAAGCTTTCTTT.

The chain is built from TRBV19 and TRBJ1-6; 7 nucleotides line up with TRBD1. Unmatched junction bases numbered 4, after V lost 10 bases and J lost 4 bases. CDR3 length equals 13 residues. CDR1 is LNHDA and CDR2 is SQIVND in the germline V gene (reference sequence). For the CDR3, the DNA is TGTGCCACTTCGGGACAGTATAATTCACCCCTCCACTTT. Amino acids: CATSGQYNSPLHF.

The CDR3 spells CASSPSTSSPTDTQYF. As DNA, the CDR3 is TGTGCCAGCAGCCCTAGCACTTCATCCCCCACAGATACGCAGTATTTT. V gene TRBV9 combines with J gene TRBJ2-3, with a tentative D call TRBD2 (5 bases). The CDR3 has 16 amino acids. Trimming removed 4 bases at V and 2 bases at J, with 17 bases between. Germline V lookup: CDR1 SGDLS, CDR2 YYNGEE.

The gene calls are TRBV10-1 and TRBJ1-2, with D unclear. V lost 5 bases and J lost 2, with 9 bases in between. The CDR3 contains 13 residues. Germline CDR1 is WNHNN and CDR2 is SYGVQD (reference sequence). The CDR3 nucleotides are TGCGCCAGCAGTCCCCTACGGAACTATGGCTACACCTTC. The encoded protein is CASSPLRNYGYTF.

The V gene is TRBV19, the J gene TRBJ1-1; D is uncertain. Germline-derived CDR1 and CDR2 are LNHDA and SQIVND (reference sequence). The CDR3 contains 14 residues. With 10 bases removed from V and 0 bases from J, the gap between germline ends came to 15 bases. The CDR3: CATQSRVMNTEAFF. The CDR3 nucleotides read TGTGCCACCCAATCCCGGGTGATGAACACTGAAGCTTTCTTT.

A word on this clone: This sample includes further DNA sequences coding for the same CDR3. The rearrangement joins TRBV30 to TRBJ1-1; D remains unclear. The CDR3 loop spans 11 amino acids. The V gene lost 3 bases and the J gene lost 3 bases, with 5 bases spanning the gap. Germline V gene lookup returns CDR1 GTSNPN and CDR2 SVGIG (reference sequence). CDR3 residues: CAWSRDTEAFF. The CDR3 DNA reads TGTGCCTGGAGCCGAGACACTGAAGCTTTCTTT.

The chain links TRBV6-5 to TRBJ2-3, with 10 positions matching TRBD1. V lost 0 bases to trimming and J lost 4 bases; unmatched junction nucleotides: 1. Germline V gives CDR1 MNHEY, CDR2 SVGAGI. The CDR3 has 15 residues. This CDR3 is CASSYSGTGADTQYF. Written as DNA, the CDR3 is TGTGCCAGCAGTTACTCGGGGACAGGGGCAGATACGCAGTATTTT.

V gene TRBV2 combines with J gene TRBJ2-3; 14 nucleotides line up with TRBD2. J gave up 4 bases and V 5 bases, and 8 bases lay outside the gene matches. This CDR3 is 17 amino acids long. Germline V lookup: CDR1 SNHLY, CDR2 FYNNEI. The CDR3 DNA sequence: TGTGCCAGCAGTTCGGGACTAGCGGGAGAGGACGCAGATACGCAGTATTTT. Its protein is CASSSGLAGEDADTQYF.

The chain combines TRBV19 with TRBJ2-1, with 8 bases that match TRBD1. V trimming: 5 bases; J trimming: 1 base; junction bases outside the gene matches: 4. The CDR3 length is 15 residues. Germline V gene sequence: CDR1 LNHDA, CDR2 SQIVND (reference sequence). DNA for the CDR3: TGTGCCAGTAGTGCCGACAGGGGATCCTACAATGAGCAGTTCTTC. Amino acids: CASSADRGSYNEQFF.

The V and J genes are TRBV3-1 (or the pseudogene TRBV3-2) and TRBJ1-4; TRBD1 might be the D (5 bases). CDR3 length equals 15 residues. Germline V gene data show CDR1 as LGHDT and CDR2 as YNNKEL (reference sequence). V lost 0 bases to trimming and J lost 4 bases, with 9 bases between them. This CDR3 is CASSQEPGRNEKLFF. The CDR3 nucleotides are TGTGCCAGCAGCCAAGAACCAGGGCGTAATGAAAAACTGTTTTTT.

This clone was recorded a few times. V gene TRBV7-8 combines with J gene TRBJ1-2, with TRBD1 matching over 8 bases. This CDR3 region has 13 residues. Germline CDR1 and CDR2: SGHVS and FQNEAQ. The V and J ends lost 5 bases and 6 bases, in that order; junction bases with no gene match: 5. This CDR3 reads CASSERTGNGYTF. CDR3 in DNA: TGTGCCAGCAGCGAGCGGACAGGGAATGGCTACACCTTC.

The chain recombines TRBV6-5 with TRBJ2-7, with 9 positions matching TRBD1. J gave up 1 base and V 10 bases, and 2 bases lay outside the gene matches. Germline V gene lookup returns CDR1 MNHEY and CDR2 SVGAGI. The CDR3 extends over 12 amino acids. In nucleotides, the CDR3 is TGTGCCACCGGACAGGGGTCCTACGAGCAGTACTTC. Its protein product is CATGQGSYEQYF.

The chain joins TRBV11-2 to TRBJ1-2, with D possibly being TRBD1 (6 bases). Between the trimmed V and J ends, which lost 10 bases and 6 bases, there was a span of 21 bases. The germline gives CDR1 SGHAT, CDR2 FQNNGV. The CDR3 is 14 residues long. The DNA of the CDR3 is TGTGCCACCCCAGGGACACTCCGTTCCAATGGCTACACCTTC. Translating it yields CATPGTLRSNGYTF.

The rearrangement links TRBV3-1 (or the pseudogene TRBV3-2) to TRBJ2-1; 12 bases fit TRBD1. The CDR3 runs to 16 residues. After removal of 3 bases from V and 9 bases from J, the junction contained 9 bases not matched to a gene. From germline, CDR1 is LGHDT and CDR2 YNNKEL (reference sequence). The CDR3 DNA is TGTGCCAGCAGCCACAGGGACAGGGGGCCCGGCGGTGAGCAGTTCTTC. It codes for CASSHRDRGPGGEQFF.

The chain joins TRBV5-1 to TRBJ2-1; 10 bases agree with TRBD2. V shed 6 bases, J shed 2 bases, and the junction held 8 bases outside the gene matches. The CDR3 is 16 amino acids. Germline lookup yields CDR1 SGHRS and CDR2 YFSETQ. CDR3 coding DNA: TGCGCCAGCAAACTAGCGGGACAGAGCACCTACAATGAGCAGTTCTTC. Protein product: CASKLAGQSTYNEQFF. Combining the CDR3 with reference TRBV5-1 and TRBJ2-1 gives the whole variable domain KAGVTQTPRYLIKTRGQQVTLSCSPISGHRSVSWYQQTPGQGLQFLFEYFSETQRNKGNFPGRFSGRQFSNSRSEMNVSTLELGDSALYLCASKLAGQSTYNEQFFGPGTRLTVL.

V and J are TRBV28 and TRBJ1-4, with D perhaps TRBD1 (6 bases). V gave up 4 bases and J gave up 10 bases, with 22 bases separating them. The CDR3 spans 16 residues. The germline CDR1 and CDR2 sequences are MDHEN and SYDVKM. CDR3 sequence reads: CASSSPNIPGEGKLFF. CDR3 bases: TGTGCCAGCAGTTCCCCGAACATTCCAGGGGAGGGAAAACTGTTTTTT. The complete variable domain, with remaining parts taken from reference TRBV28 and TRBJ1-4, reads DVKVTQSSRYLVKRTGEKVFLECVQDMDHENMFWYRQDPGLGLRLIYFSYDVKMKEKGDIPEGYSVSREKKERFSLILESASTNQTSMYLCASSSPNIPGEGKLFFGSGTQLSVL.

This rearrangement joins TRBV3-1 (or the pseudogene TRBV3-2) to TRBJ2-2, with D hard to call. The CDR3 has 12 residues. Looked up from germline, CDR1 is LGHDT and CDR2 is YNNKEL (reference sequence). V was shortened by 5 bases and J by 2 bases, with 3 bases between the two germline ends. The CDR3 nucleotides are TGTGCCAGCAGCATAAACACCGGGGAGCTGTTTTTT. Encoded protein: CASSINTGELFF.

In its sample, this clone was seen once. This chain links TRBV19 with TRBJ1-3; 7 nucleotides align to TRBD1. Looked up from germline, CDR1 is LNHDA and CDR2 is SQIVND (reference sequence). V dropped 2 bases and J dropped 0; count of bases not matched to a gene: 10. There are 18 residues in the CDR3. The CDR3 DNA reads as TGTGCCAGTAGTATAAGGACAGGAGGACTTTTCTCTGGAAACACCATATATTTT. Its translation: CASSIRTGGLFSGNTIYF.

The genes are TRBV4-3 and TRBJ2-7; D is possibly TRBD1 (7 bases). The CDR3 covers 16 residues. Germline V CDR1 and CDR2: LGHNA, YSLEER. The V gene lost 0 bases and the J gene lost 6 bases, with 18 bases spanning the gap. Here the CDR3 reads CASSQEIAGGSIEQYF. CDR3 in DNA: TGCGCCAGCAGCCAAGAGATCGCAGGGGGGTCGATCGAGCAGTACTTC.

J is TRBJ1-5 and V is TRBV19, with unresolved D. V was pared by 7 bases and J by 6 bases, with 13 bases between. This CDR3 contains 13 residues. CDR1 is LNHDA, CDR2 SQIVND, per germline (reference sequence). The CDR3 DNA follows: TGTGCCAGTAATGACCGAGCGAGTCAGCCCCAGCATTTT. The encoded protein is CASNDRASQPQHF.

V gene TRBV7-9 combines with J gene TRBJ1-1; 7 nucleotides match TRBD1. V was clipped by 1 base and J by 10 bases; unmatched bases: 9. Per the germline V gene, CDR1 is SEHNR and CDR2 is FQNEAQ (reference sequence). This CDR3 has 14 amino acids. The CDR3 is CASSLVGTDLRAFF. The CDR3 DNA reads as TGTGCCAGCAGCTTAGTAGGGACAGACCTTAGAGCTTTCTTT.